This TCR beta chain was identified during a study of cytomegalovirus exposure and HLA in healthy donors. Study details: From donors who were HLA-typed, an early data release held 65 million to 85 million unique TCRs. Findings and limits, study-wide: Owing to their indistinguishability, certain V segments, notably TRBV6-2 and TRBV6-3, were excluded. Most sequenced TCRs were rare (though some public TCRs occurred in many donors).

A multiplex PCR was run with 60 Vbeta primers and 13 Jbeta primers. Repertoires were generated with immunoSEQ multiplex PCR, while TCRdb's copy carries only in-frame clones and drops some. The sample consists of some 120,000 clones, about 70% of them appearing once. This clone has just a few counts. Its antigen is undetermined. This CDR3 is built from 15 residues. The V end was cut by 5 bases, the J end by 12 bases, with 25 bases between. Germline V gene lookup returns CDR1 SEHNR and CDR2 FQNEAQ (reference sequence). The chain is built from TRBV7-9 and TRBJ1-1; tentative D call: TRBD1 (5 bases). This clonotype was sampled from a woman aged 30 to 39 in good health and CMV-seronegative. Specimen: PBMCs. CDR3 coding DNA: TGTGCCAGCAGCCCATTGGAGGGCAGGGCTTTGGAAACTTTCTTT. Its translation is CASSPLEGRALETFF.